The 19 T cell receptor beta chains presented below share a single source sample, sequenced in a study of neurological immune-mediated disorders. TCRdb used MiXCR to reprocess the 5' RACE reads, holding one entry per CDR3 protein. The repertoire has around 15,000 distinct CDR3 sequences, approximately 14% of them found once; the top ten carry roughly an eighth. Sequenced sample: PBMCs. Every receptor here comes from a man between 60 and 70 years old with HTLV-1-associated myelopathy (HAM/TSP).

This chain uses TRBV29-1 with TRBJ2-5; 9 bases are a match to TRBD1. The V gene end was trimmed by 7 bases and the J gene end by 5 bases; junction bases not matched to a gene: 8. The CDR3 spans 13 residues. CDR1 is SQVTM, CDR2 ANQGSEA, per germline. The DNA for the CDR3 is TGCAGCGGATTGACAGGGGGAGGTGAGACCCAGTACTTC. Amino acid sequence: CSGLTGGGETQYF.

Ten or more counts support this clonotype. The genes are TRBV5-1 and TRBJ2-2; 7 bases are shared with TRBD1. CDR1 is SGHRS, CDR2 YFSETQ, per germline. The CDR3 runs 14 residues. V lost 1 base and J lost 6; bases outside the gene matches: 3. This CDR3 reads CASSLMRGPGELFF. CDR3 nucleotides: TGCGCCAGCAGCTTGATGAGGGGGCCCGGGGAGCTGTTTTTT.

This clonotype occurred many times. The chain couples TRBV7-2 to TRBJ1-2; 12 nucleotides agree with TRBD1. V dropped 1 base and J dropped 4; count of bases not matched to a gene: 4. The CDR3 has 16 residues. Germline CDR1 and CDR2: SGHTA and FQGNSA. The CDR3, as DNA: TGTGCCAGCAGCTTAGGGGACAGGGGGCGGGTCTATGGCTACACCTTC. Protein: CASSLGDRGRVYGYTF.

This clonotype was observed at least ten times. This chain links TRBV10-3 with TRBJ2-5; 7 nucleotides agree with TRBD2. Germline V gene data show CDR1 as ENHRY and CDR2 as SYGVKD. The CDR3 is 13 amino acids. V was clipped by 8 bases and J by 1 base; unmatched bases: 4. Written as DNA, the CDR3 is TGTGCCATCGGGAGGGCCCCCCAAGAGACCCAGTACTTC. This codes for CAIGRAPQETQYF.

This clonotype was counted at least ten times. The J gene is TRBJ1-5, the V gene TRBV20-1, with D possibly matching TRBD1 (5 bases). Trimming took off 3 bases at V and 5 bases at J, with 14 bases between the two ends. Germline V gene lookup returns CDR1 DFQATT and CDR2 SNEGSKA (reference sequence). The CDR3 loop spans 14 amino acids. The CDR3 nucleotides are TGCAGTGCTAGGGGTGGAGGGGAAGATCAGCCCCAGCATTTT. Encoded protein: CSARGGGEDQPQHF.

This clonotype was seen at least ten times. CDR3 nucleotides: TGTGCCAGCACCTTCTCTTCCGGAGGGTACTCTGGAAACACCATATATTTT. Amino acid sequence: CASTFSSGGYSGNTIYF. J is TRBJ1-3 and V is TRBV12-3 or TRBV12-4; D uncertain. The CDR3 has 17 amino acids. Trimming took off 7 bases at V and 0 bases at J, with 19 bases between the two ends.

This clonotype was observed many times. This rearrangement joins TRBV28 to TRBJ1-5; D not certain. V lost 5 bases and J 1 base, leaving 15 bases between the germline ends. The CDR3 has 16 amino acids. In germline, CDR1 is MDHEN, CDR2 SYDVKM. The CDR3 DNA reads TGTGCCAGCAGTCCCCCAGAACGGATAAGCAATCAGCCCCAGCATTTT. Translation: CASSPPERISNQPQHF. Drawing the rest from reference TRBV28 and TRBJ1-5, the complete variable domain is DVKVTQSSRYLVKRTGEKVFLECVQDMDHENMFWYRQDPGLGLRLIYFSYDVKMKEKGDIPEGYSVSREKKERFSLILESASTNQTSMYLCASSPPERISNQPQHFGDGTRLSIL.

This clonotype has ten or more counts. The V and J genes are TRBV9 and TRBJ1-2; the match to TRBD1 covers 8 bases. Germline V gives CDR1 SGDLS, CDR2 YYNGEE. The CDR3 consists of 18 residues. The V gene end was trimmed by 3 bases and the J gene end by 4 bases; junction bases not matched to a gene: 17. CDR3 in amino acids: CASSAHRAMDRAIYGYTF. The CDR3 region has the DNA TGTGCCAGCAGCGCCCACCGGGCGATGGACAGGGCCATCTATGGCTACACCTTC.

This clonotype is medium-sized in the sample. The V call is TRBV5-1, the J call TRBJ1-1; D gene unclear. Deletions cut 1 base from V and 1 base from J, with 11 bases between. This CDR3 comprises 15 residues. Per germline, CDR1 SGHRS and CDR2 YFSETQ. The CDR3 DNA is TGCGCCAGCAGCTTGAGACTAGGCCGGAACACTGAAGCTTTCTTT. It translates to CASSLRLGRNTEAFF.

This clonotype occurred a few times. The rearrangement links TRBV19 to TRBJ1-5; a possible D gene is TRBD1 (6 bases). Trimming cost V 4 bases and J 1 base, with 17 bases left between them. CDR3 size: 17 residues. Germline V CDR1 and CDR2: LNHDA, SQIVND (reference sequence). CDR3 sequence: CASSTRDIRASNQPQHF. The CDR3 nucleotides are TGTGCCAGTAGTACTCGGGACATTCGGGCAAGCAATCAGCCCCAGCATTTT.

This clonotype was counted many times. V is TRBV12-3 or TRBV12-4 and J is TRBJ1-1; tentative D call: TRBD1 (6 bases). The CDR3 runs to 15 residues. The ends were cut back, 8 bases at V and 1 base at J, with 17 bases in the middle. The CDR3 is CASWPWGARNTEAFF. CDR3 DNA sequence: TGTGCCAGCTGGCCTTGGGGGGCGAGGAACACTGAAGCTTTCTTT.

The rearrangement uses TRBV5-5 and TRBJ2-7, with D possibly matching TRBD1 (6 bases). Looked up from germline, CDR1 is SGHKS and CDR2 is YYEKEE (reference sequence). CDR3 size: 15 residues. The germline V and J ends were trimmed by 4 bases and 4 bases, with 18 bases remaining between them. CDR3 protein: CASSPGDGSGYEQYF. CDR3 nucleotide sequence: TGTGCCAGCAGCCCAGGGGACGGATCCGGATACGAGCAGTACTTC.

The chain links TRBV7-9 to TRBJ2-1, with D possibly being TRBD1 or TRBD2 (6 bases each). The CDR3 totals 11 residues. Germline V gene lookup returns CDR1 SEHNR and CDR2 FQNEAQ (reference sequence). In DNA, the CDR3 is TGTTCCGGGGGCGACTACAATGAGCAGTTCTTC. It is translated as CSGGDYNEQFF.

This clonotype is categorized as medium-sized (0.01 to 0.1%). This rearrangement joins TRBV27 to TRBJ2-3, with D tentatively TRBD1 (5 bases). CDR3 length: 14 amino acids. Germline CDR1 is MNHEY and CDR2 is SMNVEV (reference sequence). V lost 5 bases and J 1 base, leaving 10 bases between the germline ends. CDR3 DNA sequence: TGTGCCAGCAGTAGAGTAGGGGGCACAGATACGCAGTATTTT. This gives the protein CASSRVGGTDTQYF.

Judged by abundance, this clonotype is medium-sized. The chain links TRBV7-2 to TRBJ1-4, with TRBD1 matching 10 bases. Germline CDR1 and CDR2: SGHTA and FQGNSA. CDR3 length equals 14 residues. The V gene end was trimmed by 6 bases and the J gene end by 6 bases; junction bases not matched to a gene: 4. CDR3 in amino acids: CASRAGTGDEKLFF. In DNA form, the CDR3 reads TGTGCCAGCAGGGCCGGGACAGGGGATGAAAAACTGTTTTTT.

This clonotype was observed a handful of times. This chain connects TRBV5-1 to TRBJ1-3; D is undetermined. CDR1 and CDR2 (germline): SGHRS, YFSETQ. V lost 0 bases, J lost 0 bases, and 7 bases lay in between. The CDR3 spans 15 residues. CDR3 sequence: CASSLVGNSGNTIYF. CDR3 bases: TGCGCCAGCAGCTTGGTAGGGAACTCTGGAAACACCATATATTTT.

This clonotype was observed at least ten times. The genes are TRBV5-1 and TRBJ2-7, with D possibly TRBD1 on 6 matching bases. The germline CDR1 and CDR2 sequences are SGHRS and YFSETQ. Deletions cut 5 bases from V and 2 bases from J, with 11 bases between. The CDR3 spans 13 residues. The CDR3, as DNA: TGCGCCAGCAGAAGTCAGGGGACCTACGAGCAGTACTTC. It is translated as CASRSQGTYEQYF.

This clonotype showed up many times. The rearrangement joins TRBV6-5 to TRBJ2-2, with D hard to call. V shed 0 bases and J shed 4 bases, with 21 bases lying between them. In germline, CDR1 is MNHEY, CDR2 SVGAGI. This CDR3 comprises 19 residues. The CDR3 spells CASSYSKAGGRWGTGELFF. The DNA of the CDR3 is TGTGCCAGCAGTTACTCGAAGGCTGGCGGCAGGTGGGGCACCGGGGAGCTGTTTTTT.

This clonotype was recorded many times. CDR3 coding DNA: TGTGCCAGCAGTTCTCTACGGACAGGGGACGAGCAGTACTTC. Its protein product is CASSSLRTGDEQYF. V and J are TRBV27 and TRBJ2-7, with 9 nucleotides matching TRBD1. V was pared by 4 bases and J by 5 bases, with 6 bases of the junction left unmatched. The CDR3 loop spans 14 amino acids. CDR1 is MNHEY and CDR2 is SMNVEV in the germline V gene (reference sequence).